The 8 T cell receptor beta chains reported below all come from one sample, sequenced in a study of patients and donors after allogeneic stem cell transplantation. TCRdb itself ran the RT-PCR reads through MiXCR, one entry per CDR3 protein. The table shows about 100,000 distinct CDR3 sequences, with approximately 40% occurring only once. The sample was blood, either unsorted or a sorted T cell fraction (not recorded which). The receptors stem from a human donor who was either an allogeneic HSCT recipient or a stem cell or donor lymphocyte infusion donor (not recorded which). It is not recorded whose cells these are; they may come from a transplant donor.

The table lists this clonotype with a few counts. The chain recombines TRBV5-1 with TRBJ2-3, with unresolved D. This CDR3 contains 13 residues. Trimming removed 8 bases at V and 0 bases at J, with 10 bases between. The germline gives CDR1 SGHRS, CDR2 YFSETQ. The CDR3 here is CASRPYSTDTQYF. The CDR3 nucleotides read TGCGCCAGTCGACCCTATAGCACAGATACGCAGTATTTT.

The chain carries TRBV5-1 and TRBJ2-1, with D perhaps matching TRBD2 (5 bases). In germline, CDR1 is SGHRS, CDR2 YFSETQ. With 4 bases removed from V and 6 bases from J, the gap between germline ends came to 11 bases. The CDR3 covers 13 residues. CDR3 region: CASSLLTSNEQFF. The CDR3 DNA reads TGCGCCAGCAGCCTTCTCACTAGCAATGAGCAGTTCTTC. The complete variable domain, with remaining parts taken from reference TRBV5-1 and TRBJ2-1, reads KAGVTQTPRYLIKTRGQQVTLSCSPISGHRSVSWYQQTPGQGLQFLFEYFSETQRNKGNFPGRFSGRQFSNSRSEMNVSTLELGDSALYLCASSLLTSNEQFFGPGTRLTVL.

This clonotype was counted between two and nine times. The chain uses TRBV7-9 and TRBJ1-2; 10 nucleotides agree with TRBD1. The ends lost 5 bases at V and 8 bases at J; junction bases unmatched: 11. The CDR3 totals 15 residues. Germline CDR1 SEHNR, CDR2 FQNEAQ (reference sequence). CDR3 DNA sequence: TGTGCCAGCAGCCTTGACAGGGGGCTCACAGAAGGCTACACCTTC. It codes for CASSLDRGLTEGYTF.

This clonotype was found a few times. The chain couples TRBV29-1 to TRBJ1-1, with TRBD1 matching over 9 bases. Germline V gene sequence: CDR1 SQVTM, CDR2 ANQGSEA. V shed 7 bases and J 3 bases; nucleotides not matched to a gene: 3. CDR3 length: 12 residues. The CDR3 coding sequence is TGCAGCGGGGACAGGGACGACACTGAAGCTTTCTTT. This codes for CSGDRDDTEAFF.

The chain couples TRBV4-3 to TRBJ1-6; 7 nucleotides align to TRBD1. This CDR3 is 16 amino acids long. The V gene end was trimmed by 5 bases and the J gene end by 7 bases; junction bases not matched to a gene: 11. CDR1 and CDR2 (germline): LGHNA, YSLEER. CDR3 nucleotides: TGCGCCAGCAGCACGCGGGAGGGGGCCGGGAATTCACCCCTCCACTTT. Translating it yields CASSTREGAGNSPLHF.

This clonotype was counted a few times. CDR3 loop: CASSPRGGQLNEKLFF. CDR3 coding DNA: TGTGCCAGCAGCCCTAGAGGGGGACAGCTTAATGAAAAACTGTTTTTT. The chain joins TRBV7-9 to TRBJ1-4; 7 positions match TRBD1. The J segment lost 4 bases and the V segment lost 5 bases, leaving 10 bases of the junction unmatched. Germline V gives CDR1 SEHNR, CDR2 FQNEAQ (reference sequence). The CDR3 runs 16 residues.

V is TRBV4-3 and J is TRBJ2-7, with D unresolved. Trimming shortened V by 2 bases and J by 0 bases, and 11 bases separated the two germline ends. This CDR3 comprises 15 residues. Germline V gene lookup returns CDR1 LGHNA and CDR2 YSLEER. The CDR3 coding sequence is TGCGCCAGCAGCCAATCATGGGCGGACTCCTACGAGCAGTACTTC. It translates to CASSQSWADSYEQYF.

This clonotype was counted between two and nine times. CDR3 in DNA: TGTGCCAGCAGCCGACGGGGCAACAATGAGCAGTTCTTC. Protein sequence: CASSRRGNNEQFF. The chain links TRBV6-2 or TRBV6-3 to TRBJ2-1, with D tentatively TRBD1 or TRBD2 (5 bases each). The V end was cut by 6 bases, the J end by 5 bases, with 11 bases between. The length of the CDR3 is 13 residues. Germline CDR1 MNHEY, CDR2 SVGEGT.